This record concerns one T cell receptor beta chain sequence. This clonotype was seen many times. Its target antigen remains unknown. Base qualities were left out, and no much larger clone turns up one base away. The sample comes from a study of molecular identifiers for immune sequencing clone quantification (dated by TCRdb to 2016 to 2019). Turning to the overall study: For a replicate experiment, RNA from around 20,000 or 100,000 naive CD8 T cells was divided into five aliquots, and four of the five aliquots were sequenced. The study was a methods study using CD8 T cells to benchmark molecular-identifier clustering-based TCR repertoire sequencing (MIDCIRS) and TCR RNA copy counting.

The protocol used for the library was PCR. TCRdb lists the instrument as NextSeq 500. Bulk TCR libraries were prepared as previously described, using TCR primers listed in Table S5. Purification of total RNA was performed with the Qiagen AllPrep DNA/RNA kit. Before analysis, reads from multiple sequencing runs of the same library were pooled. In the source study's methods: Reads were retained only if an exact TCR constant sequence was present, and the retained reads were trimmed to 150 nt and grouped according to their 12-nt molecular barcodes. Reads within each barcode group were sub-clustered using a 15% Levenshtein threshold, and quality-weighted consensus sequences were constructed for each RNA molecule. Non-functional sequences were discarded, and so were lower-count sequences lying one edit away from another sequence. Based on a fit of two negative binomial distributions, barcode sub-clusters having less than 20% of the maximum read count were discarded. TCRdb passed the public sequencing reads through fastp at Q25 and MiXCR, retaining productive beta sequences. Under each unique CDR3 protein, matching rows form one entry showing the most common genes and DNA. In this record, the V and J calls reflect TCRdb's handling and not the investigators' own analysis. The sample profile shows about 330,000 distinct CDR3 sequences; 24% of them were found once. Roughly 0.7% of the sample rests with the top ten.

Here is what the overall study found, with its caveats: Spiked-in Jurkat TCR RNA equivalent to a single cell was reported to be detectable even among more than 900,000 naive CD8 T cells. Without barcode sub-clustering, chimeric consensus sequences inflated TCR diversity; chimeras reached as high as 47%. Identical TCR molecules sharing a barcode could cause highly expanded clone sizes to be underestimated. Modeling indicated 2.5 to 3 TCR RNA copies recovered per cell, compared with around 11 by digital PCR, which implies a capture efficiency of approximately 30%. In CMV-specific effector cells, over 99% of molecules were held by clones above 20 RNA copies, whereas under 1% of molecules were held by such clones in naive cells. The naive libraries included spiked-in Jurkat TCR RNA (fewer than eleven copies' worth), and this Jurkat TCR RNA is not part of the donor repertoire.

CDR1 and CDR2 are read off the germline V gene as SQVTM and ANQGSEA. Including the terminal cysteine and phenylalanine, the CDR3 comprises 13 residues. The sequence is cut down to CDR3 DNA, 39 bases in frame from base 1. V loses 6 bases of germline sequence and J loses 4 bases, and the interval between the two ends is 12 bases. Naive CD8 T cell libraries were made from around 20,000 to 1,000,000 sorted cells using 10%, 30% or 50% of purified RNA. On a BD FACSAria II, naive CD8 T cells were FACS-sorted as CD8+CD4-CCR7+CD45RA+ and collected into RLT Plus buffer. Roughly nine TCR copies' worth of Jurkat RNA were spiked into roughly 18,000-1,000,000 naive CD8 T cell samples to test detection sensitivity. Enrichment of CD8 T cells was performed with RosetteSep CD8+ T Cell Enrichment Cocktail and Ficoll-Paque, after which ACK red cell lysis was carried out.

Recombination connected TRBV29-1 to TRBJ2-2; no D gene can be assigned with confidence. Sequenced material: naive CD8+ T cells from blood, with Jurkat cell RNA spiked in. The sample's cell subset or site label, decoded: FACS-sorted CD8+CD4-CCR7+CD45RA+ naive T cells. The receptor comes from a human donor in good health. Some libraries in this study had Jurkat cell RNA spiked in. Here the CDR3 is given as CSVPLPSTGELFF. DNA sequence: TGCAGCGTCCCCCTCCCGAGCACCGGGGAGCTGTTTTTT.